Each of the 14 T cell receptor beta chains below was sequenced from the same sample in a study of blood T cell repertoires in COVID-19. The table came from immunoSEQ multiplex PCR; TCRdb's copy has only in-frame clones and leaves some out. Counted here are more than 150,000 clones, 80% occurring once; the ten biggest clones make up about an eighth. The specimen sequenced was PBMCs or T cells enriched from blood (not recorded which). All receptors derive from a man aged 60-69 years who had been exposed to COVID-19.

V and J are TRBV19 and TRBJ2-2; 8 nucleotides align to TRBD2. This CDR3 spans 13 amino acids. The J segment lost 6 bases and the V segment lost 3 bases, leaving 0 bases of the junction unmatched. Germline V gives CDR1 LNHDA, CDR2 SQIVND (reference sequence). In nucleotides, the CDR3 is TGTGCCAGTAGTATCGGGGGGGCCGGGGAGCTGTTTTTT. Protein product: CASSIGGAGELFF.

The chain recombines TRBV7-3 with TRBJ1-6; TRBD1 might be the D (6 bases). Germline CDR1 is SGHTA and CDR2 is FQGTGA. This CDR3 spans 15 amino acids. Trimming left V 4 bases short and J 7 bases short, with 14 bases between. The chain's CDR3 is CASSSSGTSNSPLHF. CDR3 nucleotide sequence: TGTGCCAGCAGCTCCTCCGGGACATCGAATTCACCCCTCCACTTT.

The J gene is TRBJ2-7, the V gene TRBV30, with 9 bases lining up with TRBD2. In germline, CDR1 is GTSNPN, CDR2 SVGIG (reference sequence). The CDR3 spans 15 residues. The V segment lost 3 bases and the J segment 2 bases; nucleotides outside the gene matches: 8. The CDR3 region has the DNA TGTGCCTGGAGCCCAGGACTAGCGCTACCCTACGAGCAGTACTTC. Translating it yields CAWSPGLALPYEQYF.

This rearrangement joins TRBV6-5 to TRBJ2-7; D is perhaps TRBD1 (6 bases). Trimming took 8 bases from V and 0 from J, leaving 14 bases between them. The CDR3 covers 14 residues. Per germline, CDR1 MNHEY and CDR2 SVGAGI. CDR3 DNA sequence: TGTGCCAGCTTGGCGGACAGTCCCTCCTACGAGCAGTACTTC. Amino acids: CASLADSPSYEQYF.

The genes are TRBV21-1 and TRBJ2-7; the table's D call, TRBD2, was not checked against the DNA. TRBV21-1 is a recognized pseudogene. The length of the CDR3 is 14 residues. The CDR3 reads CASSTSGLTYEQYF. CDR3 sequence (DNA): TGTGCCAGCAGCACCTCCGGACTGACCTACGAGCAGTACTTC.

This clone came up once. Other nucleotide sequences from this sample produce the same CDR3. V usage is TRBV30 and J usage is TRBJ2-5; D gene uncertain. From germline, CDR1 is GTSNPN and CDR2 SVGIG (reference sequence). Trimming removed 5 bases from V and 5 bases from J, with 9 bases in between. The CDR3 length is 11 residues. The chain's CDR3 is CAWSPRETQYF. The CDR3 DNA follows: TGTGCCTGGTCCCCTAGGGAGACCCAGTACTTC.

This clone was counted once. The chain recombines TRBV7-5 with TRBJ1-1. TRBV7-5 is recorded as a pseudogene. The CDR3 has 15 residues. Here the CDR3 DNA reads TGTGTCAGAAGCCCCTGGACGGGGGACGCCTATGAAGCTTTCTTT. This sequence encodes CVRSPWTGDAYEAFF.

The chain couples TRBV3-1 (or the pseudogene TRBV3-2) to TRBJ2-1; D is possibly TRBD2 (6 bases). Trimming shortened V by 4 bases and J by 12 bases, and 19 bases separated the two germline ends. Germline CDR1 reads LGHDT; CDR2 reads YNNKEL (reference sequence). This CDR3 has 14 residues. In DNA form, the CDR3 reads TGTGCCAGCAGCCTCCGACGGGTAGCGGACATGCAGTTCTTC. This sequence encodes CASSLRRVADMQFF.

V gene TRBV7-3 combines with J gene TRBJ2-1, with 8 bases identical to TRBD1. From germline, CDR1 is SGHTA and CDR2 FQGTGA. The CDR3 extends over 17 amino acids. Trimming at V came to 1 base and at J to 2 bases, leaving 7 bases not matched to a gene. Here the CDR3 reads CASSLNPGQGTYNEQFF. Written as DNA, the CDR3 is TGTGCCAGCAGCTTAAACCCCGGACAGGGTACCTACAATGAGCAGTTCTTC. Full variable domain (remainder filled in from reference TRBV7-3 and TRBJ2-1): GAGVSQTPSNKVTEKGKYVELRCDPISGHTALYWYRQSLGQGPEFLIYFQGTGAADDSGLPNDRFFAVRPEGSVSTLKIQRTERGDSAVYLCASSLNPGQGTYNEQFFGPGTRLTVL.

The chain links TRBV28 to TRBJ1-1, with D possibly TRBD1 on 6 matching bases. The germline V gene has CDR1 MDHEN and CDR2 SYDVKM. The V gene lost 6 bases and the J gene lost 1 base, with 12 bases spanning the gap. The CDR3 is 14 residues long. CDR3 nucleotide sequence: TGTGCCAGCAGCTCACCGGGACAGAACACTGAAGCTTTCTTT. It yields the protein CASSSPGQNTEAFF.

The chain employs TRBV24-1 and TRBJ1-1, with TRBD1 matching 9 bases. J gave up 4 bases and V 6 bases, and 5 bases lay outside the gene matches. Germline V gene lookup returns CDR1 KGHDR and CDR2 SFDVKD. The CDR3 is 14 residues long. Here the CDR3 reads CATSPGTGSTEAFF. CDR3 coding DNA: TGTGCCACCAGTCCCGGGACAGGGTCCACTGAAGCTTTCTTT.

The chain links TRBV18 to TRBJ2-1, with 9 nucleotides matching TRBD2. The germline V gene encodes CDR1 KGHSH and CDR2 LQKENI. V lost 3 bases, J lost 5 bases, and 8 bases stayed unmatched. The length of the CDR3 is 16 residues. The CDR3 protein is CASSPDAGLAHNEQFF. The CDR3 DNA reads as TGTGCCAGCTCACCCGACGCGGGACTAGCCCACAATGAGCAGTTCTTC. The complete variable domain, with remaining parts taken from reference TRBV18 and TRBJ2-1, reads NAGVMQNPRHLVRRRGQEARLRCSPMKGHSHVYWYRQLPEEGLKFMVYLQKENIIDESGMPKERFSAEFPKEGPSILRIQQVVRGDSAAYFCASSPDAGLAHNEQFFGPGTRLTVL.

CDR3 DNA: TGCAGCGTTGTGTCATCGCGCTCCTACGAGCAGTACTTC. Amino acids: CSVVSSRSYEQYF. The rearrangement uses TRBV29-1 and TRBJ2-7; D is unresolved. Germline-derived CDR1 and CDR2 are SQVTM and ANQGSEA. CDR3 length: 13 residues. Trimming shortened V by 4 bases and J by 0 bases, and 10 bases separated the two germline ends.

CDR3 DNA: TGTGCCAGCAGCCAAGGGCACAGGGGGCAGCCTGAAGCTTTCTTT. Its protein is CASSQGHRGQPEAFF. The rearrangement uses TRBV3-1 (or the pseudogene TRBV3-2) and TRBJ1-1; 9 bases agree with TRBD1. The ends lost 1 base at V and 6 bases at J; junction bases unmatched: 6. Germline CDR1 LGHDT, CDR2 YNNKEL (reference sequence). The length of the CDR3 is 15 residues.